The TCR beta chain described here comes from a study of blood T cell repertoires in COVID-19. Study-level information: Some COVID-19 samples were acute and others convalescent; all came from the United States, Italy and Spain. T cells, B-cell-depleted T cells, or PBMCs supplied cDNA or gDNA.

This clone appeared a single time. The germline V gene encodes CDR1 LNHNV and CDR2 YYDKDF (reference sequence). V shed 0 bases and J 6 bases; nucleotides not matched to a gene: 15. The CDR3 sequence is 18 residues long. Authors' methods: Reference gene primer amplification gave estimated nucleated cell counts. The table came from immunoSEQ multiplex PCR; TCRdb's copy has only in-frame clones and leaves some out. That table furnishes V, J and clone size, whereas the DNA furnished D and trimming. Of 95,000 to 110,000 clones listed, about 90% are singletons. The chain is built from TRBV15 and TRBJ2-7; 9 bases are shared with TRBD1. The sample taken for sequencing was peripheral blood. The TCR comes from a human donor in a cohort sampled during active COVID-19. The DNA for the CDR3 is TGTGCCACCAGCAGAGACTTTGGCCTGCGGGACAGGGATACCGAGCAGTACTTC. It translates to CATSRDFGLRDRDTEQYF.